The 20 T cell receptor beta chains below were found in one sample sequenced in a study of CD4+ T cells in melanoma. The table came from immunoSEQ multiplex PCR; TCRdb's copy has only in-frame clones and leaves some out. This sample has 140,000 or so clones, with around 90% found just once. These receptor sequences come from a human donor with melanoma.

The chain joins TRBV2 to TRBJ1-1; D is undetermined. Trimming took 6 bases from V and 3 from J, leaving 8 bases between them. CDR3 length equals 12 residues. Germline-derived CDR1 and CDR2 are SNHLY and FYNNEI. CDR3: CASRVRDTEAFF. The CDR3 nucleotides are TGTGCCAGCAGGGTACGGGACACTGAAGCTTTCTTT.

The chain links TRBV25-1 to TRBJ1-1; possibly TRBD1 for D (5 bases). The CDR3 sequence is 13 residues long. Germline CDR1 MGHDK, CDR2 SYGVNS. V was clipped by 6 bases and J by 0 bases, with 8 bases between them. This CDR3 reads CASRGLLNTEAFF. The CDR3 region has the DNA TGTGCCAGCAGGGGGCTTTTGAACACTGAAGCTTTCTTT.

This chain joins TRBV10-1 and TRBJ2-7; TRBD1 matches at 9 bases. Germline CDR1 is WNHNN and CDR2 is SYGVQD (reference sequence). With 8 bases clipped from V and 5 bases from J, the junction kept 7 bases outside the gene matches. This CDR3 has 13 residues. The CDR3 DNA is TGCGCCAGCCCAGACAGGGGGTTAGACGAGCAGTACTTC. Translated, it gives CASPDRGLDEQYF.

This rearrangement joins TRBV5-6 to TRBJ1-2; D remains unclear. In germline, CDR1 is SGHDT, CDR2 YYEEEE. CDR3 length: 12 amino acids. Trimming left V 0 bases short and J 10 bases short, with 10 bases between. This CDR3 is CASSLGWDPYTF. DNA of the CDR3: TGTGCCAGCAGCTTGGGTTGGGATCCCTACACCTTC.

The chain links TRBV5-1 to TRBJ2-1; tentative D call: TRBD1 (6 bases). The germline gives CDR1 SGHRS, CDR2 YFSETQ. CDR3 length: 18 amino acids. V was cut by 3 bases and J by 0 bases, with 19 bases left in between. The CDR3 reads CASSSRAFRGSSYNEQFF. The CDR3 coding sequence is TGCGCCAGCAGCTCCAGGGCGTTTAGGGGGAGCTCCTACAATGAGCAGTTCTTC.

The V call is TRBV5-1, the J call TRBJ2-7; possible D gene TRBD1, 6 bases. This CDR3 region has 15 residues. V was pared by 4 bases and J by 5 bases, with 19 bases between. Germline-derived CDR1 and CDR2 are SGHRS and YFSETQ. Here the CDR3 reads CASSALPGQGNEQYF. Written as DNA, the CDR3 is TGCGCCAGCAGCGCCCTGCCGGGACAAGGCAACGAGCAGTACTTC. Using reference TRBV5-1 and TRBJ2-7 for the parts outside the CDR3, the full variable domain is KAGVTQTPRYLIKTRGQQVTLSCSPISGHRSVSWYQQTPGQGLQFLFEYFSETQRNKGNFPGRFSGRQFSNSRSEMNVSTLELGDSALYLCASSALPGQGNEQYFGPGTRLTVT.

The rearrangement links TRBV7-2 to TRBJ1-4, with D unresolved. CDR3 length equals 13 residues. Germline values: CDR1 SGHTA, CDR2 FQGNSA. Between the trimmed V and J ends, which lost 5 bases and 4 bases, there was a span of 8 bases. The CDR3 protein is CASSRGSNEKLFF. DNA of the CDR3: TGTGCCAGCAGCCGTGGTAGTAATGAAAAACTGTTTTTT.

V usage is TRBV30 and J usage is TRBJ1-6, with TRBD1 as a possible D gene (6 bases). Germline V gives CDR1 GTSNPN, CDR2 SVGIG (reference sequence). The V end lost 0 bases, the J end lost 11 bases, and 11 bases lay between the germline ends. CDR3 length: 13 residues. The CDR3 loop is CAWSVQGWTPLHF. Written as DNA, the CDR3 is TGTGCCTGGAGTGTACAGGGCTGGACACCCCTCCACTTT.

The chain is built from TRBV25-1 and TRBJ2-7; D gene uncertain. The length of the CDR3 is 11 residues. V dropped 4 bases and J dropped 4 bases, with 5 bases sitting between them. Germline V CDR1 and CDR2: MGHDK, SYGVNS. The DNA for the CDR3 is TGTGCCAGCAGTGGGGTTTACGAGCAGTACTTC. Its protein product is CASSGVYEQYF.

This chain joins TRBV10-2 and TRBJ1-1; D is ambiguous. From germline, CDR1 is WSHSY and CDR2 SAAADI. The ends were cut back, 6 bases at V and 2 bases at J, with 13 bases in the middle. This CDR3 has 14 residues. CDR3 residues: CASREDGFNTEAFF. The CDR3 DNA reads TGCGCCAGCAGGGAAGACGGGTTCAACACTGAAGCTTTCTTT.

The genes are TRBV7-9 and TRBJ2-2; D is possibly TRBD1 or TRBD2 (5 bases each). The CDR3 is 13 residues long. V was shortened by 8 bases and J by 0 bases, with 7 bases between the two germline ends. The V gene's germline CDR1 is SEHNR and CDR2 FQNEAQ (reference sequence). This CDR3 reads CASWGSNTGELFF. CDR3 sequence (DNA): TGTGCCAGCTGGGGGTCGAACACCGGGGAGCTGTTTTTT.

The chain combines TRBV29-1 with TRBJ1-1, with TRBD1 matching over 9 bases. The trim removed 4 bases at V and 4 bases at J, leaving 13 bases unmatched. There are 16 residues in the CDR3. Germline V gives CDR1 SQVTM, CDR2 ANQGSEA. The CDR3: CSVGQGTGTWGTEAFF. The CDR3 DNA is TGCAGCGTTGGGCAGGGGACAGGGACATGGGGCACTGAAGCTTTCTTT.

The rearrangement uses TRBV30 and TRBJ2-3; D is unresolved. Germline lookup yields CDR1 GTSNPN and CDR2 SVGIG (reference sequence). Trimming shortened V by 0 bases and J by 2 bases, and 6 bases separated the two germline ends. The CDR3 is 13 residues long. This CDR3 reads CAWSVALTDTQYF. The CDR3 coding sequence is TGTGCCTGGAGTGTGGCACTCACAGATACGCAGTATTTT.

J is TRBJ2-7 and V is TRBV5-1, with D possibly being TRBD1 (7 bases). Germline V gene data show CDR1 as SGHRS and CDR2 as YFSETQ. The CDR3 spans 16 residues. The V end was cut by 0 bases, the J end by 0 bases, with 13 bases between. The CDR3 is CASSLGQGGYSYEQYF. The DNA of the CDR3 is TGCGCCAGCAGCTTGGGCCAGGGGGGTTACTCCTACGAGCAGTACTTC.

The rearrangement uses TRBV2 and TRBJ1-2, with D possibly matching TRBD1 (5 bases). This CDR3 is 12 amino acids long. The V gene lost 4 bases and the J gene lost 7 bases, with 10 bases spanning the gap. Germline V gene lookup returns CDR1 SNHLY and CDR2 FYNNEI. CDR3 bases: TGTGCCAGCAGTGGGGGGTCAGGTGGCTACACCTTC. Its protein is CASSGGSGGYTF.

V gene TRBV6-5 combines with J gene TRBJ2-1; TRBD1 aligns across 12 bases. The CDR3 runs to 15 residues. Trimming took 6 bases from V and 7 from J; bases not matched to a gene: 7. Looked up from germline, CDR1 is MNHEY and CDR2 is SVGAGI. The DNA of the CDR3 is TGTGCCAGCAGACTCCGGGACAGGGGGCGTAATGAGCAGTTCTTC. It specifies CASRLRDRGRNEQFF.

This clone appeared once. The chain is built from TRBV19 and TRBJ2-4, with D possibly being TRBD2 (5 bases). In germline, CDR1 is LNHDA, CDR2 SQIVND (reference sequence). The CDR3 covers 16 residues. The V end lost 4 bases, the J end lost 0 bases, and 13 bases lay between the germline ends. The CDR3 is CASSRGSGRAKNIQYF. In DNA, the CDR3 is TGTGCCAGTAGTAGAGGGTCCGGTCGAGCCAAAAACATTCAGTACTTC.

This clone was observed a single time. The chain has TRBV5-1 and TRBJ2-2, with D maybe TRBD1 (6 bases). The CDR3 spans 20 residues. V lost 0 bases and J 2 bases, leaving 23 bases between the germline ends. Looked up from germline, CDR1 is SGHRS and CDR2 is YFSETQ. CDR3 protein: CASSLAGQFLTRPNTGELFF. The CDR3 bases are TGCGCCAGCAGCTTGGCCGGACAGTTCCTCACTCGCCCCAACACCGGGGAGCTGTTTTTT.

The rearrangement uses TRBV5-1 and TRBJ1-5, with 8 positions matching TRBD1. Per the germline V gene, CDR1 is SGHRS and CDR2 is YFSETQ. Losses at the gene ends were 4 bases for V and 1 base for J; bases not matched to a gene: 10. The CDR3 totals 17 residues. In nucleotides, the CDR3 is TGCGCCAGCAGCCCCCAGCCGACAGGGGAAAGCAATCAGCCCCAGCATTTT. This encodes CASSPQPTGESNQPQHF.

V usage is TRBV7-2 and J usage is TRBJ1-5; 9 bases agree with TRBD1. Trimming removed 5 bases from V and 4 bases from J; junction bases left unmatched: 12. This CDR3 has 17 residues. Germline values: CDR1 SGHTA, CDR2 FQGNSA. As DNA, the CDR3 is TGTGCCAGCAGCCCCCCGGTCCCCGGACAGGGGAATCAGCCCCAGCATTTT. Encoded protein: CASSPPVPGQGNQPQHF.